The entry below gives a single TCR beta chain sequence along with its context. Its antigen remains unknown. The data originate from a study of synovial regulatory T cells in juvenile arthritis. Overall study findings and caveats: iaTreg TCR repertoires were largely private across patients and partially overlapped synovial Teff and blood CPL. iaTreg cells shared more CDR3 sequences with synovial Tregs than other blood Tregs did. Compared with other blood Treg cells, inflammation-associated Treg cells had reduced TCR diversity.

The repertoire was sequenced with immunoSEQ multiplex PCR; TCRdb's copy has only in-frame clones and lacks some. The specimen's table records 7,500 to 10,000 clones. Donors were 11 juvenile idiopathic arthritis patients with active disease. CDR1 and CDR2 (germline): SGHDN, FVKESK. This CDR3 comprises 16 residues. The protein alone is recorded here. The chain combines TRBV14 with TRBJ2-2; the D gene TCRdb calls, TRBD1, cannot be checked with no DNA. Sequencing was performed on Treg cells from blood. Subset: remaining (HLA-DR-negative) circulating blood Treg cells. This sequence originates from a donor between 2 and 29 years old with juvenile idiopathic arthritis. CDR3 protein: CASSRRWTGGPGELFF.